This T cell receptor beta chain was recovered during a study of T cells in localized non-small cell lung cancer. Overall study results and limits: Owing to sequencing of a solitary tumor region, heterogeneity cannot be discounted.

The J segment lost 4 bases and the V segment lost 4 bases, leaving 14 bases of the junction unmatched. The CDR3 has 18 residues. The germline gives CDR1 SGHRS, CDR2 YFSETQ. The protocol was immunoSEQ multiplex PCR, while the TCRdb copy is restricted to in-frame clones and leaves out a portion. This repertoire shows approximately 29,000 clones, over 65% found once; its top ten account for around a third. With respect to this clone: Its target is not known.

The sequence came from a male donor older than 55 with stage II squamous cell lung carcinoma. The V gene is TRBV5-1, the J gene TRBJ2-6, with 7 nucleotides matching TRBD1. Sequences were derived from peripheral blood, sampled before any cancer treatment. The CDR3 protein is CASSPFRGSSTGANVLTF. The CDR3 DNA is TGCGCCAGCAGCCCATTCAGGGGGTCCTCCACCGGGGCCAACGTCCTGACTTTC.